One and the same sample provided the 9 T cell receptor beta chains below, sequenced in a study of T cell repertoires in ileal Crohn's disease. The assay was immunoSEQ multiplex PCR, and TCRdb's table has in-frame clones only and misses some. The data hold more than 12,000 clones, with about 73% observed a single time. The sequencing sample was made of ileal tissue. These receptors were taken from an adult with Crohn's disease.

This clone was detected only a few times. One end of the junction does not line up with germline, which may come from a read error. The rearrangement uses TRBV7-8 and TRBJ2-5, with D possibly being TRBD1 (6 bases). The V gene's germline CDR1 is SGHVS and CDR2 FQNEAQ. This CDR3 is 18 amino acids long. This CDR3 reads CASSLGVMGPRGQETQYF. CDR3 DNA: TGTGCCAGCAGTTTAGGAGTTATGGGGCCCAGGGGCCAAGAGACCCAGTACTTC.

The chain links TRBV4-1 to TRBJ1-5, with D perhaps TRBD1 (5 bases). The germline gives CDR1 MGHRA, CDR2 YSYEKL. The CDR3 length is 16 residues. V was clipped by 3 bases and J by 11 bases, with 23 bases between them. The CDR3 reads CASSHAPGTTIPAQHF. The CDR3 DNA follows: TGCGCCAGCAGCCATGCCCCCGGGACCACAATACCGGCCCAGCATTTT.

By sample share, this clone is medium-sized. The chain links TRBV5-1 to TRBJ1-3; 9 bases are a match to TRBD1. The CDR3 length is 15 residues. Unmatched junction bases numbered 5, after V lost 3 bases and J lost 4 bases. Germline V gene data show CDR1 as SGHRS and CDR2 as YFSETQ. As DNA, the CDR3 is TGCGCCAGCAGCTCACAGGGGGCAATGGGAAACACCATATATTTT. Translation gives CASSSQGAMGNTIYF.

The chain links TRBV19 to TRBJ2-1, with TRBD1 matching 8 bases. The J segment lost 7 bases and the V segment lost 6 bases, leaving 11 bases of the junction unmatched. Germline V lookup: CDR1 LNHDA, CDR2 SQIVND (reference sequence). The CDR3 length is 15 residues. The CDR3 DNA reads TGTGCCAGTAGCCACGGGGGCAGGGGGCAAAATGAGCAGTTCTTC. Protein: CASSHGGRGQNEQFF.

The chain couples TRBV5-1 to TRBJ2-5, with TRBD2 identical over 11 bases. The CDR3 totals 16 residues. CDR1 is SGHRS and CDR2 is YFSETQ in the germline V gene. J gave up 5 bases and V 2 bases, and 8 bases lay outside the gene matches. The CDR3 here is CASSFGSGGAWETQYF. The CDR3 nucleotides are TGCGCCAGCAGCTTTGGTAGCGGGGGGGCCTGGGAGACCCAGTACTTC.

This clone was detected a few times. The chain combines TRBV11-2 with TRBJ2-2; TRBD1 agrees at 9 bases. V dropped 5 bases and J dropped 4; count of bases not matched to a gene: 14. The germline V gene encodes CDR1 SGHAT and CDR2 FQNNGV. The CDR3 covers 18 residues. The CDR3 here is CASSLPITGGPSTGELFF. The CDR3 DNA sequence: TGTGCCAGCAGCCTTCCTATTACAGGGGGCCCTAGCACCGGGGAGCTGTTTTTT. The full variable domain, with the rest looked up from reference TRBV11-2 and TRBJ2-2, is EAGVAQSPRYKIIEKRQSVAFWCNPISGHATLYWYQQILGQGPKLLIQFQNNGVVDDSQLPKDRFSAERLKGVDSTLKIQPAKLEDSAVYLCASSLPITGGPSTGELFFGEGSRLTVL.

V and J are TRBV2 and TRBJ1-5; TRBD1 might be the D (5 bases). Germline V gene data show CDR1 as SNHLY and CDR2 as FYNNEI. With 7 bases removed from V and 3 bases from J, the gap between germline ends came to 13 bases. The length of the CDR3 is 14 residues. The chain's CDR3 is CASTGTIDNQPQHF. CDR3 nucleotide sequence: TGTGCCAGCACCGGGACTATAGACAATCAGCCCCAGCATTTT.

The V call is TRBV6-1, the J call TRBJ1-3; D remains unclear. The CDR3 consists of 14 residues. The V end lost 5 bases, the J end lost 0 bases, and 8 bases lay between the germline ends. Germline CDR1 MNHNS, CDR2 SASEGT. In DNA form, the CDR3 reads TGTGCCAGCAGTAAGACAATCTCTGGAAACACCATATATTTT. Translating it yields CASSKTISGNTIYF.

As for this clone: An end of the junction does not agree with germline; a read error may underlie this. CDR3: CAGDRENF. CDR3 bases: TGTGCAGGGGACAGGGAGAATTTT. This rearrangement joins TRBV6-8 to TRBJ2-3; 9 nucleotides line up with TRBD1. This CDR3 spans 8 amino acids. Germline V gene sequence: CDR1 MNHGY, CDR2 SAAAGT.